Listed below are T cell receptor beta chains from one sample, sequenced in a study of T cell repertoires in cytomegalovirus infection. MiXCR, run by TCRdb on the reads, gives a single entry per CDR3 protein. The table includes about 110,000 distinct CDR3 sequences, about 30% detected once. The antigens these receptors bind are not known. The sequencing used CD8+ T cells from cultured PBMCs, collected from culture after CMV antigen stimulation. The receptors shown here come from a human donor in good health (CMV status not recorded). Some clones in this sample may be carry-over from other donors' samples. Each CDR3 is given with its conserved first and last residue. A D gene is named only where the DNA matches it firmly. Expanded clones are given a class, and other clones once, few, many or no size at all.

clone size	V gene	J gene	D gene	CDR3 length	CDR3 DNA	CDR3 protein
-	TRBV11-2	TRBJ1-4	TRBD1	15	TGTGCCAGCAGCCCAGGACAGGGAAGAATTGAAAAACTGTTTTTT	CASSPGQGRIEKLFF
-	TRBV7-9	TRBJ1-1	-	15	TGTGCCAGCAGCTTAAATGAGGGGGACAACACTGAAGCTTTCTTT	CASSLNEGDNTEAFF
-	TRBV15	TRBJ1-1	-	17	TGTGCCACCAGCCCATTTGGTCAACAGGGAAAGAACACTGAAGCTTTCTTT	CATSPFGQQGKNTEAFF
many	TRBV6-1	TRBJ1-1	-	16	TGTGCCAGCAGTGAAGGTTGGGGTTGGAAGAACACTGAAGCTTTCTTT	CASSEGWGWKNTEAFF
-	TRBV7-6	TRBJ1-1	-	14	TGTGCCAGCACTCCGGGGGGGCGGAACACTGAAGCTTTCTTT	CASTPGGRNTEAFF
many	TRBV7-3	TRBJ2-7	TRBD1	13	TGTGCCAGCAGCGCCTACAGGGGCTCCGAGCAGTACTTC	CASSAYRGSEQYF
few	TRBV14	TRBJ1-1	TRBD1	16	TGTGCCAGCAGCCAAGGGCTCAGGGGGCCTGACACTGAAGCTTTCTTT	CASSQGLRGPDTEAFF
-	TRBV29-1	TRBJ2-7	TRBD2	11	TGCAGCGGGGGGACTAGCAGGGAACAGTACTTC	CSGGTSREQYF
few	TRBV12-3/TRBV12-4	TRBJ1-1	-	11	TGTGCCAGCAGTTCGGGGCCTGAAGCTTTCTTT	CASSSGPEAFF
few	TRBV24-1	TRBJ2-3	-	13	TGTGCCACCAGTGACCTTGGGGGCCCCCCGCAGTATTTT	CATSDLGGPPQYF
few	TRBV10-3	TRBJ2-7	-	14	TGTGCCATCAGTGAGTGGACGGATTCCTACGAGCAGTACTTC	CAISEWTDSYEQYF
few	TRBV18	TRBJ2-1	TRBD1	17	TGTGCCAGCTCACCACGGGACAGCATGGGCGACCCCGAGGAGCAGTTCTTC	CASSPRDSMGDPEEQFF
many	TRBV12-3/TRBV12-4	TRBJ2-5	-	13	TGTGCCAGCAGTTTTGCGGGGCAAGAGACCCAGTACTTC	CASSFAGQETQYF
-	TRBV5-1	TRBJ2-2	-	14	TGCGCCAGCGGACCCTACGCGAACACCGGGGAGCTGTTTTTT	CASGPYANTGELFF
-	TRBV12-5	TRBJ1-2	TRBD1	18	TGTGCTAGTGGCCCCGGGACAGCTCTTCGCCACATGGGGTATGGCTACACCTTC	CASGPGTALRHMGYGYTF
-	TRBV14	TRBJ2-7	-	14	TGTGCCAGCAGCCGCAGGTACCGAGCCTACGAGCAGTACTTC	CASSRRYRAYEQYF
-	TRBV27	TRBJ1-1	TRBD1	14	TGTGTCACTTCCCCCGGGACAGCGAACACTGAAGCTTTCTTT	CVTSPGTANTEAFF
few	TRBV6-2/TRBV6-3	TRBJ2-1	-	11	TGTGCCAGCAGTTTCCCGGGTGAGCAGTTCTTC	CASSFPGEQFF
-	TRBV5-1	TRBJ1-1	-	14	TGCGCCAGCAGCTTGCGGGACACATACACTGAAGCTTTCTTT	CASSLRDTYTEAFF
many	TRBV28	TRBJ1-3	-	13	TGTGCCAGCAGTTCGATAACTGGAAACACCATATATTTT	CASSSITGNTIYF
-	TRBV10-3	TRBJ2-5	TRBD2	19	TGTGCCATCAGTGAGTCGCGTAGACGGGGGGGCGGTGTCGGCGAGACCCAGTACTTC	CAISESRRRGGGVGETQYF
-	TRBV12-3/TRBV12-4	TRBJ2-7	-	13	TGTGCCAGCAGGCCGTCGGGTTCCTACGAGCAGTACTTC	CASRPSGSYEQYF
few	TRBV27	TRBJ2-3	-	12	TGTGCCAGCAGTTTTAATATTAATACGCAGTATTTT	CASSFNINTQYF
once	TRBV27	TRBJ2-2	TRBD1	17	TGTGCCAGCAGTTCCCCGGGACAGGGGGCGCGCACCGGGGAGCTGTTTTTT	CASSSPGQGARTGELFF
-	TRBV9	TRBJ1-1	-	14	TGTGCCAGCAGCCCTTGGATGTCAGAGGGTGAAGCTTTCTTT	CASSPWMSEGEAFF
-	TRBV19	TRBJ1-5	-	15	TGTGCCAGTAACCACAGGGTTTACGGTGACCAGCCCCAGCATTTT	CASNHRVYGDQPQHF
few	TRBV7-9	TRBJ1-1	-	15	TGTGCCAGCAGGGGGGACGCTGCGGGGAACACTGAAGCTTTCTTT	CASRGDAAGNTEAFF
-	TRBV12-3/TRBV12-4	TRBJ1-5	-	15	TGTGCCAGCAGTTTATGGTCAGGGATGGATCAGCCCCAGCATTTT	CASSLWSGMDQPQHF
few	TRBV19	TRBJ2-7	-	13	TGTGCCAGTAGTACTACAACAGGGCGCGAGCAGTACTTC	CASSTTTGREQYF
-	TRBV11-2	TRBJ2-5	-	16	TGTGCCAGCAGCTTCCCGACTAGTGAAAGCCAAGAGACCCAGTACTTC	CASSFPTSESQETQYF
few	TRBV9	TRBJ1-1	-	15	TGTGCCAGCAGCGTAGAGGGCAGTGCGGGGACTGAAGCTTTCTTT	CASSVEGSAGTEAFF
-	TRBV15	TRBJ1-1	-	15	TGTGCCACCAGCAGAGATCGACAGCTTAACACTGAAGCTTTCTTT	CATSRDRQLNTEAFF
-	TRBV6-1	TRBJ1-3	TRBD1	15	TGTGCCAGCAGTGATTTCGGACAGGTGCCTCTCGCCATATATTTT	CASSDFGQVPLAIYF
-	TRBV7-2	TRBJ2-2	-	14	TGTGCCAGCAGCTTAGACCGAAACACCGGGGAGCTGTTTTTT	CASSLDRNTGELFF
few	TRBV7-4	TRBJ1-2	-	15	TGTGCCAGCAGCTTAGTGGGAGGCCTTGAGGGTGGCTACACCTTC	CASSLVGGLEGGYTF
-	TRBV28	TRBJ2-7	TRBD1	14	TGTGCCAGCAGTTTTCGACAGGGGGTACAGGAGCAGTACTTC	CASSFRQGVQEQYF
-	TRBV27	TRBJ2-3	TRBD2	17	TGTGCCAGCAGTTTAAGCGGGCTAGCGGGGCTCACAGATACGCAGTATTTT	CASSLSGLAGLTDTQYF
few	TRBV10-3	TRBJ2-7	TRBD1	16	TGTGCCATCAGTTCAACTCCGGGACAGGGGGCCTACGAGCAGTACTTC	CAISSTPGQGAYEQYF
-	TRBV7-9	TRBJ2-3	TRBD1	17	TGTGCCAGCAGCTCGGACAGGTCTTTCGTCGACAGGGATACGCAGTATTTT	CASSSDRSFVDRDTQYF
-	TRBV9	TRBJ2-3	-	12	TGTGCCAGCAGCGTAGACACAGATACGCAGTATTTT	CASSVDTDTQYF
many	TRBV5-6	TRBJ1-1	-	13	TGTGCCAGCAGCTTGACACAGAACACTGAAGCTTTCTTT	CASSLTQNTEAFF
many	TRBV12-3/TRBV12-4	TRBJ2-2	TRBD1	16	TGTGCCAGCACGGCAGGGACAGGGGCAAACACCGGGGAGCTGTTTTTT	CASTAGTGANTGELFF
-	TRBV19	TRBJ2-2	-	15	TGTGCCAGTAGTATCTGGTCGCGAGGAACCGGGGAGCTGTTTTTT	CASSIWSRGTGELFF
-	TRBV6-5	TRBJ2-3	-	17	TGTGCCAGCAGTCCGGGAGGAGGGGGGCAATTTGGAGATACGCAGTATTTT	CASSPGGGGQFGDTQYF
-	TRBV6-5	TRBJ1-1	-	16	TGTGCCAGCAGTTATGTCCCGGGACAAGGGAACACTGAAGCTTTCTTT	CASSYVPGQGNTEAFF